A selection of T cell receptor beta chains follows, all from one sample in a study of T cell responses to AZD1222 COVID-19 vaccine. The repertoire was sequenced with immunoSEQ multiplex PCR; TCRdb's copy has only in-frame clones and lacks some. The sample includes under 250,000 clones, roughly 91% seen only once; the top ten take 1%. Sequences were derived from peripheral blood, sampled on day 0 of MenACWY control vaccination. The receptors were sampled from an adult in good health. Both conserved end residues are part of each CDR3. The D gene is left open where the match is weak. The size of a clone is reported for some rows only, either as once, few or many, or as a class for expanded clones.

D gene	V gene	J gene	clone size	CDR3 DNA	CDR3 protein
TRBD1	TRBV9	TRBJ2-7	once	TGTGCCAGCAGCGTAGGGGGGACAGGGCACTACGAGCAGTACTTC	CASSVGGTGHYEQYF
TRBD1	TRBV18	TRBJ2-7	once	TGTGCCAGCTCAAACAGGGGCGAGCAGTACTTC	CASSNRGEQYF
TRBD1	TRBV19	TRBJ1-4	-	TGTGCCAGTGCCGCCGGGACAGAAGAAAAACTGTTTTTT	CASAAGTEEKLFF
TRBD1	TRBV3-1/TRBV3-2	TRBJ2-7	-	TGTGCCAGCAGCGATCATGGGACAGGGTCCTACGAGCAGTACTTC	CASSDHGTGSYEQYF
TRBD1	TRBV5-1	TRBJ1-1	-	TGCGCCAGCAGCTTGAGAGCCGGGACAGGGAACACTGAAGCTTTCTTT	CASSLRAGTGNTEAFF
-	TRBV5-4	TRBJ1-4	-	TGTGCCAGCAGCTTGGGTGGGACTAATGAAAAACTGTTTTTT	CASSLGGTNEKLFF
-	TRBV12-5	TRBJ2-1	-	TGTGCTAGTGGTTTGGTACCAAGTGCCCCCTACAATGAGCAGTTCTTC	CASGLVPSAPYNEQFF
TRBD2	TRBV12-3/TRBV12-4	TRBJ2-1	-	TGTGCCAGCAGTCCGGGACTAGCGGAGCAGTTCTTC	CASSPGLAEQFF
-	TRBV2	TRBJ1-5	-	TGTGCCAGCAGCCCGCTCACAGGGTCTCAGGGGCCCCAGCATTTT	CASSPLTGSQGPQHF
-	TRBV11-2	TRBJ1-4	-	TGTGCCAGCAGCCGGGACTCGGGGGGTGAAAAACTGTTTTTT	CASSRDSGGEKLFF
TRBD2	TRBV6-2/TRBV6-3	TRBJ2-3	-	TGTGCCAGCAGCCTCGGGACTAGCGGGGGAACTACGCAGTATTTT	CASSLGTSGGTTQYF
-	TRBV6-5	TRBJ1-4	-	TGTGCCAGCAGGGCCTATCTCAGGGTTGAGGAAAAACTGTTTTTT	CASRAYLRVEEKLFF
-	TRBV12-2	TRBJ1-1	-	TGTGCAAGTCGCTCCTACAGGCGTTGGGGAGACACTGAAGCTTTCTTT	CASRSYRRWGDTEAFF
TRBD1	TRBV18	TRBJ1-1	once	TGTGCCAGCTCACAAAAACAGGGGGAAGGACCGTGGGCTTTCTTT	CASSQKQGEGPWAFF
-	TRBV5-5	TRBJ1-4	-	TGTGCCAGCAGCTTGAGAACCGGACAAGCAACTAATGAAAAACTGTTTTTT	CASSLRTGQATNEKLFF
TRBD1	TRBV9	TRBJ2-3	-	TGTGCCAGCAGCGTCGGACAGGGACAGGGGGAGACGCAGTATTTT	CASSVGQGQGETQYF
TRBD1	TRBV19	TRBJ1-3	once	TGTGCCAGTAGCCAGGGGGCTGGAGGAAACACCATATATTTT	CASSQGAGGNTIYF
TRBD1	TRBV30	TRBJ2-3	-	TGTGCCTGGAGTTTTTATCAGACAGGGCTTAGCACAGATACGCAGTATTTT	CAWSFYQTGLSTDTQYF
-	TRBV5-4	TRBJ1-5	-	TGTGCCAGCAGCTCGGGGGGGGGATTAAGCAATCAGCCCCAGCATTTT	CASSSGGGLSNQPQHF
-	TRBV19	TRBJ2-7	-	TGTGCCAGTAGTGGGGACCATTCCTACGAGCAGTACTTC	CASSGDHSYEQYF
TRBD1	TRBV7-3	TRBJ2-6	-	TGTGCCAGCAGCTCCCTCCCTCGGGCGCAGGGGGTAGGCTCTGGGGCCAACGTCCTGACTTTC	CASSSLPRAQGVGSGANVLTF
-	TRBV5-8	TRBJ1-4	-	TGTGCCAGCAGCTTGCAACAGGGATCGTTAGAAAAACTGTTTTTT	CASSLQQGSLEKLFF
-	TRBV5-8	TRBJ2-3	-	TGTGCCAGCAGCTTGAGTTTGACACAAGCCACAGATACGCAGTATTTT	CASSLSLTQATDTQYF
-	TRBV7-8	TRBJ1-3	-	TGTGCCAGCAGCTCACCTGACCTTACAGGGTACGGAAACACCATATATTTT	CASSSPDLTGYGNTIYF